This note documents a single T cell receptor (beta chain) sequence. No antigen is known for it. Germline trimming cut 7 bases from V and 8 bases from J; bases unmatched to any gene: 10. CDR1 and CDR2 (germline): MDHEN, SYDVKM. This CDR3 spans 14 amino acids. The sample comes from a study of Ad26.COV2.S vaccination and SARS-CoV-2 variants. Study-wide findings and caveats: Vaccine and placebo recipients had similar non-spike TCR breadth.

As to treatment: around 19 received Ad26.COV2.S at low or high dose, single or two shots; 5 received placebo; per-sample allocation not given. Samples analyzed were those drawn on day 63 after the first vaccine or placebo injection. An 18-55-year-old adult in Boston served as donor. Clones were read by immunoSEQ multiplex PCR, and TCRdb kept only the in-frame ones, dropping some. The sample comprises more than 400,000 clones, approximately 92% of which are singletons, and around 1.8% rests with the top ten. The rearrangement joins TRBV28 to TRBJ1-4; 7 nucleotides line up with TRBD1. The sequence derives from a person between 18 and 65 years old who received the Ad26.COV2.S COVID-19 vaccine or a placebo. Source: peripheral blood, taken in a trial of Ad26.COV2.S vaccine versus placebo. In DNA form, the CDR3 reads TGTGCCAGCAACGTCGACAGGGTAGCGGAAAAACTGTTTTTT. It encodes CASNVDRVAEKLFF.